These 18 T cell receptor beta chains were sequenced from one sample in a study of T cell repertoires in cytomegalovirus infection. Using its own MiXCR run on the reads, TCRdb lists one record per CDR3 protein. This table has approximately 700,000 distinct CDR3 sequences, less than 40% appearing once. The sequencing input was PBMCs. These receptors all stem from a human donor in good health (CMV status not recorded). Some clones in this sample may be carry-over from other donors' samples.

To note about this clonotype: At one of its ends the junction is not consistent with the germline gene, which may arise from a read error. The V and J genes are TRBV4-1 and TRBJ1-1; D is undetermined. The length of the CDR3 is 13 residues. Per the germline V gene, CDR1 is MGHRA and CDR2 is YSYEKL. CDR3 nucleotides: TGCGCCAGCATCCAAGTCGTTTTAACGGAGAGCGCGTTT. Translated: CASIQVVLTESAF.

This sequence joins TRBV10-3 and TRBJ2-7; 8 nucleotides agree with TRBD1. In germline, CDR1 is ENHRY, CDR2 SYGVKD. The trim removed 7 bases at V and 2 bases at J, leaving 4 bases unmatched. This CDR3 is built from 13 residues. The CDR3 here is CAIKRTGTYEQYF. DNA for the CDR3: TGTGCCATCAAACGGACAGGGACCTACGAGCAGTACTTC.

V usage is TRBV7-9 and J usage is TRBJ2-7; D may match TRBD1 or TRBD2 (5 bases each). Germline CDR1 SEHNR, CDR2 FQNEAQ (reference sequence). The CDR3 is made up of 15 amino acids. The germline V and J ends were trimmed by 5 bases and 0 bases, with 14 bases remaining between them. The CDR3 spells CASSRLRDDSYEQYF. The CDR3 nucleotides read TGTGCCAGCAGCAGACTCCGGGACGACTCCTACGAGCAGTACTTC.

The chain couples TRBV24-1 to TRBJ2-1; no reliable D call. The germline gives CDR1 KGHDR, CDR2 SFDVKD. Deletions cut 5 bases from V and 0 bases from J, with 10 bases between. CDR3 length equals 15 residues. In nucleotides, the CDR3 is TGTGCCACCAGTGGATTTCGGAGCTCCTACAATGAGCAGTTCTTC. This translates into CATSGFRSSYNEQFF.

This clonotype has only a few counts. V is TRBV12-3 or TRBV12-4 and J is TRBJ2-1; 9 nucleotides match TRBD1. Germline trimming cut 6 bases from V and 5 bases from J; bases unmatched to any gene: 8. This CDR3 region has 15 residues. This chain's CDR3 is CASSQGQGSHNEQFF. CDR3 sequence (DNA): TGTGCCAGCAGCCAAGGACAGGGGAGTCACAATGAGCAGTTCTTC.

This clonotype was observed many times. This chain connects TRBV7-2 to TRBJ2-1; tentatively, D is TRBD1 or TRBD2 (5 bases each). The germline gives CDR1 SGHTA, CDR2 FQGNSA. V shed 1 base and J shed 4 bases, with 14 bases lying between them. CDR3 size: 16 residues. The CDR3 DNA reads as TGTGCCAGCAGCTTAGTCGGGACGGGAATTTACAATGAGCAGTTCTTC. Amino acid sequence: CASSLVGTGIYNEQFF.

This clonotype showed up just a few times. The chain has TRBV20-1 and TRBJ2-6; possibly TRBD1 for D (5 bases). Germline V gene data show CDR1 as DFQATT and CDR2 as SNEGSKA (reference sequence). V lost 5 bases to trimming and J lost 2 bases, with 7 bases between them. The CDR3 runs to 13 residues. In DNA, the CDR3 is TGCAGTGCTCGCAGGGCTGGGGCCAACGTCCTGACTTTC. Its protein product is CSARRAGANVLTF.

This clonotype came up a few times. J is TRBJ2-7 and V is TRBV10-3; D is unclear. The CDR3 is 13 residues long. CDR1 and CDR2 from the germline V gene are ENHRY and SYGVKD. V was trimmed by 3 bases and J by 1 base, leaving 7 bases between them. For the CDR3, the DNA is TGTGCCATCAGTGAAAAGGTTTCCTACGAGCAGTACTTC. Translating gives CAISEKVSYEQYF.

This clonotype was detected ten times or more. J is TRBJ2-5 and V is TRBV7-9, with unresolved D. The germline V gene has CDR1 SEHNR and CDR2 FQNEAQ (reference sequence). The V and J ends lost 4 bases and 3 bases respectively, with 6 bases between them. There are 12 residues in the CDR3. CDR3 region: CASSSQKETQYF. The DNA of the CDR3 is TGTGCCAGCAGCTCCCAAAAAGAGACCCAGTACTTC. The complete variable domain, with remaining parts taken from reference TRBV7-9 and TRBJ2-5, reads DTGVSQNPRHKITKRGQNVTFRCDPISEHNRLYWYRQTLGQGPEFLTYFQNEAQLEKSRLLSDRFSAERPKGSFSTLEIQRTEQGDSAMYLCASSSQKETQYFGPGTRLLVL.

This chain connects TRBV28 to TRBJ1-2; D unresolved. The ends were cut back, 6 bases at V and 5 bases at J, with 7 bases in the middle. Germline-derived CDR1 and CDR2 are MDHEN and SYDVKM. This CDR3 has 11 amino acids. DNA for the CDR3: TGTGCCAGCAGCCAACGTTATGGCTACACCTTC. It codes for CASSQRYGYTF.

On this clonotype: This may come from a read error, since a much larger clone is one base off. The rearrangement links TRBV7-2 to TRBJ2-1, with D perhaps matching TRBD1 or TRBD2 (5 bases each). This CDR3 region has 15 residues. V was clipped by 9 bases and J by 0 bases, with 15 bases between them. The germline gives CDR1 SGHTA, CDR2 FQGNSA. CDR3 DNA: TGTGCCAGAAGTTTCACAGGAGGCTCCTACAATGAGCAGTTCTTC. The encoded protein is CARSFTGGSYNEQFF.

Comment on this clonotype: This may be a read error: a much more frequent sequence differs by one nucleotide. The chain employs TRBV28 and TRBJ1-2, with D possibly being TRBD1 (6 bases). The CDR3 covers 14 residues. Looked up from germline, CDR1 is MDHEN and CDR2 is SYDVKM. V was pared by 3 bases and J by 6 bases, with 14 bases between. This chain's CDR3 is CASSFVGGEDGYTF. As DNA, the CDR3 is TGTGCCAGCAGTTTTGTCGGGGGCGAGGATGGCTACACCTTC.

This clonotype occurred a few times. CDR3 sequence: CASLRQEGQPQHF. In DNA form, the CDR3 reads TGTGCCAGCCTCCGACAGGAGGGCCAGCCCCAGCATTTT. The chain has TRBV12-3 or TRBV12-4 and TRBJ1-5; maybe TRBD1 (6 bases). The CDR3 consists of 13 residues. Deletions cut 8 bases from V and 7 bases from J, with 15 bases between.

Regarding this clonotype: One base away lies a much larger clone, so this may be a sequencing read error. The rearrangement links TRBV11-2 to TRBJ2-4; 7 bases line up with TRBD1. The CDR3 is 15 amino acids. V was clipped by 5 bases and J by 6 bases; unmatched bases: 10. Germline assignment: CDR1 SGHAT and CDR2 FQNNGV. The CDR3 DNA reads as TGTGCCAGCAGCACGAACTCCCGACAGGGAAACATTCAGTACTTC. It yields the protein CASSTNSRQGNIQYF.

This clonotype was seen more than once but under ten times. The rearrangement uses TRBV4-1 and TRBJ2-7; unclear D gene. There are 17 residues in the CDR3. V was cut by 0 bases and J by 0 bases, with 15 bases left in between. Germline CDR1 reads MGHRA; CDR2 reads YSYEKL. The CDR3 reads CASSQDPSAYSSYEQYF. DNA of the CDR3: TGCGCCAGCAGCCAAGATCCCTCCGCTTATAGCTCCTACGAGCAGTACTTC.

The chain joins TRBV11-2 to TRBJ2-7; the D call may be TRBD1 or TRBD2 (5 bases each). The CDR3 is 14 residues long. CDR1 SGHAT and CDR2 FQNNGV come from the germline V gene. Trimming stripped 5 bases from V and 3 bases from J, with 14 bases between. The chain's CDR3 is CASSPWGPNYEQYF. CDR3 nucleotide sequence: TGTGCCAGCAGCCCGTGGGGACCTAACTACGAGCAGTACTTC. Variable domain in full (rest from reference TRBV11-2 and TRBJ2-7): EAGVAQSPRYKIIEKRQSVAFWCNPISGHATLYWYQQILGQGPKLLIQFQNNGVVDDSQLPKDRFSAERLKGVDSTLKIQPAKLEDSAVYLCASSPWGPNYEQYFGPGTRLTVT.

J is TRBJ1-1 and V is TRBV7-4; D remains unclear. Germline CDR1 and CDR2: SGHVT and SQSDAQ. V gave up 5 bases and J gave up 7 bases, with 14 bases separating them. The CDR3 contains 13 residues. The CDR3 region is CASSRSAGVEAFF. CDR3 DNA sequence: TGTGCCAGCAGCCGCTCCGCAGGAGTTGAAGCTTTCTTT.

The V call is TRBV5-1, the J call TRBJ1-1; D may be TRBD1 (6 bases). The V end was cut by 4 bases, the J end by 3 bases, with 19 bases between. CDR3 length: 16 residues. CDR1 is SGHRS, CDR2 YFSETQ, per germline. In DNA form, the CDR3 reads TGCGCCAGCAGCCCCGGCAGGGGCACGAGGGACACTGAAGCTTTCTTT. Amino acids: CASSPGRGTRDTEAFF. Together with reference TRBV5-1 and TRBJ1-1, the CDR3 gives the full variable domain: KAGVTQTPRYLIKTRGQQVTLSCSPISGHRSVSWYQQTPGQGLQFLFEYFSETQRNKGNFPGRFSGRQFSNSRSEMNVSTLELGDSALYLCASSPGRGTRDTEAFFGQGTRLTVV.